The 28 T cell receptor beta chains below come from one sample, sequenced in a study of TIL therapy for anti-PD-1-resistant metastatic lung cancer. The immunoSEQ assay was v3. TCRdb's table, derived via immunoSEQ multiplex PCR, lists solely in-frame clones and lacks some. The table records about 50,000 clones, about two thirds of them present only once. Time point in this sample: pre-treatment sample, taken before nivolumab and TIL therapy. Tumor tissue came from excised metastases, mostly pleural nodules or supraclavicular lymph nodes. Material: tumor tissue, obtained at baseline. These receptors originate from a person between 30 and 80 years old with non-small cell lung cancer.

This chain connects TRBV5-3 to TRBJ2-5; D gene unclear. TRBV5-3 is assigned to the ORF class and has an uncertain function. V was cut by 2 bases and J by 12 bases, with 11 bases left in between. This CDR3 has 11 residues. The CDR3 DNA sequence: TGTGCCAGAAGCTTTGATCCGAACGAGTACTTC. Translation gives CARSFDPNEYF.

V gene TRBV7-6 combines with J gene TRBJ1-5; the D gene is possibly TRBD1 (5 bases). This CDR3 is built from 17 residues. CDR1 SGHVS and CDR2 FNYEAQ come from the germline V gene. Trimming removed 1 base at V and 4 bases at J, with 17 bases between. CDR3 protein: CASSLEAGTVKNQPQHF. The CDR3 region has the DNA TGTGCCAGCAGCTTAGAGGCCGGGACTGTTAAAAATCAGCCCCAGCATTTT.

The chain recombines TRBV5-6 with TRBJ2-7; no clear D. The CDR3 covers 13 residues. Germline CDR1 is SGHDT and CDR2 is YYEEEE. Trimming removed 4 bases from V and 3 bases from J, with 11 bases in between. Here the CDR3 DNA reads TGTGCCAGCAGCAACGGGCCCTTCTACGAGCAGTACTTC. Protein: CASSNGPFYEQYF. Variable domain in full (rest from reference TRBV5-6 and TRBJ2-7): DAGVTQSPTHLIKTRGQQVTLRCSPKSGHDTVSWYQQALGQGPQFIFQYYEEEERQRGNFPDRFSGHQFPNYSSELNVNALLLGDSALYLCASSNGPFYEQYFGPGTRLTVT.

This clone was detected once. The rearrangement links TRBV15 to TRBJ2-6; D may be TRBD1 (6 bases). The CDR3 runs to 14 residues. V lost 4 bases to trimming and J lost 5 bases, with 9 bases between them. Per the germline V gene, CDR1 is LNHNV and CDR2 is YYDKDF (reference sequence). CDR3 sequence (DNA): TGTGCCACCAGCACCCGGGACAGGGCCAACGTCCTGACTTTC. Its translation is CATSTRDRANVLTF.

This chain uses TRBV9 with TRBJ2-5, with D perhaps TRBD1 (5 bases). V was trimmed by 0 bases and J by 2 bases, leaving 11 bases between them. The CDR3 spans 15 residues. Germline loops: CDR1 SGDLS, CDR2 YYNGEE. The CDR3 DNA sequence: TGTGCCAGCAGCGTAGCTCTCAGGGATCAAGAGACCCAGTACTTC. It yields the protein CASSVALRDQETQYF.

V and J are TRBV6-4 and TRBJ2-3, with 8 bases aligning to TRBD2. With 6 bases clipped from V and 4 bases from J, the junction kept 6 bases outside the gene matches. CDR3 length: 14 residues. Germline V gene sequence: CDR1 MRHNA, CDR2 SNTAGT. Written as DNA, the CDR3 is TGTGCCAGCAGCCCCGGGGGGGCCCCAGATACGCAGTATTTT. Its protein product is CASSPGGAPDTQYF.

The chain employs TRBV7-2 and TRBJ2-1; D ambiguous. Germline V CDR1 and CDR2: SGHTA, FQGNSA. V lost 0 bases and J lost 6, with 9 bases in between. CDR3 size: 14 residues. Here the CDR3 DNA reads TGTGCCAGCAGCTTAGCGGGATCAGTCAATGAGCAGTTCTTC. Its protein product is CASSLAGSVNEQFF. The full variable domain, rest sourced from reference TRBV7-2 and TRBJ2-1, is GAGVSQSPSNKVTEKGKDVELRCDPISGHTALYWYRQSLGQGLEFLIYFQGNSAPDKSGLPSDRFSAERTGGSVSTLTIQRTQQEDSAVYLCASSLAGSVNEQFFGPGTRLTVL.

The chain has TRBV2 and TRBJ2-1; 10 bases agree with TRBD2. The germline V gene has CDR1 SNHLY and CDR2 FYNNEI. CDR3 size: 15 residues. V shed 6 bases, J shed 5 bases, and the junction held 7 bases outside the gene matches. The DNA for the CDR3 is TGTGCCAGCAGGACACTAGCGGGAAAGAACAATGAGCAGTTCTTC. It specifies CASRTLAGKNNEQFF.

The CDR3 loop reads CASSPPKRTSTDTQYF. The CDR3 DNA follows: TGTGCCAGCTCACCACCGAAGAGAACTAGCACAGATACGCAGTATTTT. The chain couples TRBV18 to TRBJ2-3; D is uncertain. V gave up 0 bases and J gave up 0 bases, with 10 bases separating them. Germline V gene lookup returns CDR1 KGHSH and CDR2 LQKENI. The CDR3 runs to 16 residues.

The V gene is TRBV7-2, the J gene TRBJ2-7; perhaps TRBD1 as D (6 bases). V gave up 2 bases and J gave up 6 bases, with 23 bases separating them. Per germline, CDR1 SGHTA and CDR2 FQGNSA. The CDR3 contains 17 residues. DNA of the CDR3: TGTGCCAGCAGCTTATCGGGGAACAGGGCAAGATTGGGCGAGCAGTACTTC. This translates into CASSLSGNRARLGEQYF.

The sample holds a few counts of this clone. The chain is built from TRBV11-2 and TRBJ2-2; perhaps TRBD1 as D (5 bases). The germline V gene has CDR1 SGHAT and CDR2 FQNNGV. The CDR3 length is 14 residues. The ends were cut back, 1 base at V and 5 bases at J, with 8 bases in the middle. As DNA, the CDR3 is TGTGCCAGCAGCTTAGGACAGTCTACCGGGGAGCTGTTTTTT. It translates to CASSLGQSTGELFF.

As concerns this clone: The sample contains more than one DNA sequence encoding this CDR3. The chain carries TRBV6-4 and TRBJ2-3; 9 nucleotides match TRBD2. Unmatched junction bases numbered 0, after V lost 4 bases and J lost 1 base. The germline V gene encodes CDR1 MRHNA and CDR2 SNTAGT. This CDR3 region has 14 residues. CDR3 bases: TGTGCCAGCAGTGTAGCGGGGGGCACAGATACGCAGTATTTT. Translated: CASSVAGGTDTQYF.

The V gene is TRBV5-6, the J gene TRBJ2-3, with D perhaps matching TRBD2 (5 bases). Per germline, CDR1 SGHDT and CDR2 YYEEEE. CDR3 length: 16 residues. V dropped 2 bases and J dropped 2 bases, with 15 bases sitting between them. The CDR3 coding sequence is TGTGCCAGCAGCTTTGTGAGCGGTCCCTCCACAGATACGCAGTATTTT. As protein: CASSFVSGPSTDTQYF.

In its sample, this clone was seen a few times. The rearrangement links TRBV7-2 to TRBJ2-7, with 8 nucleotides matching TRBD1. V was pared by 5 bases and J by 5 bases, with 5 bases of the junction left unmatched. The CDR3 sequence is 13 residues long. The germline gives CDR1 SGHTA, CDR2 FQGNSA. This chain's CDR3 is CASSPGQGDEQYF. DNA for the CDR3: TGTGCCAGCAGCCCCGGACAGGGTGACGAGCAGTACTTC. The full variable domain, rest sourced from reference TRBV7-2 and TRBJ2-7, is GAGVSQSPSNKVTEKGKDVELRCDPISGHTALYWYRQSLGQGLEFLIYFQGNSAPDKSGLPSDRFSAERTGGSVSTLTIQRTQQEDSAVYLCASSPGQGDEQYFGPGTRLTVT.

This sequence joins TRBV5-8 and TRBJ2-3, with TRBD2 identical over 9 bases. V was clipped by 4 bases and J by 3 bases; unmatched bases: 9. Germline CDR1 reads SGHTS; CDR2 reads YDEGEE. CDR3 length: 16 amino acids. The CDR3 coding sequence is TGTGCCAGCAGCCTTTATAGCGGGAGTGTAACAGATACGCAGTATTTT. Translation gives CASSLYSGSVTDTQYF.

The rearrangement joins TRBV28 to TRBJ1-5; maybe TRBD1 (6 bases). This CDR3 has 12 residues. V lost 3 bases to trimming and J lost 10 bases, with 10 bases between them. CDR1 and CDR2 (germline): MDHEN, SYDVKM. The CDR3 region has the DNA TGTGCCAGCAGTTTCCTACAGGGACCCCAGCATTTT. Translation: CASSFLQGPQHF.

CDR3: CASSRTSGGAWETQYF. The DNA for the CDR3 is TGTGCCAGCAGTCGGACTAGCGGGGGGGCTTGGGAGACCCAGTACTTC. This chain connects TRBV7-2 to TRBJ2-5, with 15 nucleotides matching TRBD2. Trimming removed 6 bases from V and 5 bases from J; junction bases left unmatched: 7. Germline-derived CDR1 and CDR2 are SGHTA and FQGNSA. This CDR3 has 16 amino acids.

This clone was recorded a few times. The chain carries TRBV11-2 and TRBJ1-3; perhaps TRBD1 as D (5 bases). The CDR3 length is 17 residues. Germline V gene sequence: CDR1 SGHAT, CDR2 FQNNGV. V was pared by 5 bases and J by 0 bases, with 17 bases between. This CDR3 reads CASSIGAGLSSGNTIYF. The CDR3 DNA reads TGTGCCAGCAGCATAGGGGCAGGGTTAAGCTCTGGAAACACCATATATTTT.

The rearrangement links TRBV19 to TRBJ1-2; D remains ambiguous. Per the germline V gene, CDR1 is LNHDA and CDR2 is SQIVND (reference sequence). V lost 1 base to trimming and J lost 2 bases, with 8 bases between them. The CDR3 has 14 amino acids. The CDR3 loop reads CASSIAVGNYGYTF. The CDR3 DNA sequence: TGTGCCAGTAGTATAGCAGTGGGCAACTATGGCTACACCTTC.

The chain has TRBV9 and TRBJ2-3, with D uncertain. The germline CDR1 and CDR2 sequences are SGDLS and YYNGEE. Trimming took 2 bases from V and 2 from J, leaving 9 bases between them. The CDR3 loop spans 14 amino acids. CDR3 nucleotides: TGTGCCAGCAGCGTCGGAGTCTACACAGATACGCAGTATTTT. Translating it yields CASSVGVYTDTQYF.

The chain carries TRBV7-8 and TRBJ2-1, with D perhaps matching TRBD2 (7 bases). Deletions cut 5 bases from V and 1 base from J, with 12 bases between. Germline CDR1 and CDR2: SGHVS and FQNEAQ. The CDR3 has 15 amino acids. CDR3 DNA sequence: TGTGCCAGCAGCCCGGGGGGCCCTTCCTACAATGAGCAGTTCTTC. It translates to CASSPGGPSYNEQFF.

V gene TRBV9 combines with J gene TRBJ1-1, with unresolved D. Trimming took off 0 bases at V and 5 bases at J, with 8 bases between the two ends. CDR1 is SGDLS and CDR2 is YYNGEE in the germline V gene. This CDR3 is 13 amino acids long. The DNA for the CDR3 is TGTGCCAGCAGCGTAGGACGGGATACTGAAGCTTTCTTT. Translating it yields CASSVGRDTEAFF.

The gene calls are TRBV6-1 and TRBJ1-4; 11 nucleotides agree with TRBD1. V lost 5 bases and J lost 8; bases outside the gene matches: 4. This CDR3 is 14 amino acids long. Germline V gene lookup returns CDR1 MNHNS and CDR2 SASEGT. CDR3 nucleotides: TGTGCCAGCAGTAGGACAGGGGGCAGAGAAAAACTGTTTTTT. This gives the protein CASSRTGGREKLFF.

V usage is TRBV27 and J usage is TRBJ2-6; D gene ambiguous. Trimming shortened V by 2 bases and J by 2 bases, and 1 base separated the two germline ends. CDR1 is MNHEY and CDR2 is SMNVEV in the germline V gene (reference sequence). CDR3 length: 13 residues. The DNA for the CDR3 is TGTGCCAGCAGTTTAACTGGGGCCAACGTCCTGACTTTC. Its protein is CASSLTGANVLTF.

The chain uses TRBV11-2 and TRBJ1-1, with TRBD1 identical over 8 bases. The V and J ends lost 8 bases and 6 bases, in that order; junction bases with no gene match: 5. The CDR3 sequence is 12 residues long. Germline CDR1 reads SGHAT; CDR2 reads FQNNGV. CDR3: CASRTGPPEAFF. DNA for the CDR3: TGTGCCAGCCGGACAGGGCCCCCTGAAGCTTTCTTT.

Only a few counts were recorded for this clone. The rearrangement uses TRBV7-2 and TRBJ1-1; TRBD1 aligns across 7 bases. The CDR3 runs to 16 residues. V lost 7 bases, J lost 0 bases, and 11 bases stayed unmatched. The germline V gene has CDR1 SGHTA and CDR2 FQGNSA. The DNA for the CDR3 is TGTGCCAGCACCCAAACCGCGGACAGGCTGAACACTGAAGCTTTCTTT. It codes for CASTQTADRLNTEAFF.

This chain joins TRBV7-2 and TRBJ2-7, with 9 positions matching TRBD1. The CDR3 spans 14 residues. Per the germline V gene, CDR1 is SGHTA and CDR2 is FQGNSA. With 8 bases clipped from V and 3 bases from J, the junction kept 8 bases outside the gene matches. CDR3 amino acids: CASQRDRVDYEQYF. The CDR3 nucleotides read TGTGCCAGCCAAAGGGACAGGGTTGACTACGAGCAGTACTTC.

This chain uses TRBV10-3 with TRBJ2-1; D possibly uses TRBD1 or TRBD2 (5 bases each). CDR3 length: 12 residues. V dropped 6 bases and J dropped 10 bases, with 13 bases sitting between them. Per the germline V gene, CDR1 is ENHRY and CDR2 is SYGVKD. The CDR3 sequence is CAIRGTLGEQFF. The CDR3 region has the DNA TGTGCCATCAGGGGGACGTTAGGCGAGCAGTTCTTC.